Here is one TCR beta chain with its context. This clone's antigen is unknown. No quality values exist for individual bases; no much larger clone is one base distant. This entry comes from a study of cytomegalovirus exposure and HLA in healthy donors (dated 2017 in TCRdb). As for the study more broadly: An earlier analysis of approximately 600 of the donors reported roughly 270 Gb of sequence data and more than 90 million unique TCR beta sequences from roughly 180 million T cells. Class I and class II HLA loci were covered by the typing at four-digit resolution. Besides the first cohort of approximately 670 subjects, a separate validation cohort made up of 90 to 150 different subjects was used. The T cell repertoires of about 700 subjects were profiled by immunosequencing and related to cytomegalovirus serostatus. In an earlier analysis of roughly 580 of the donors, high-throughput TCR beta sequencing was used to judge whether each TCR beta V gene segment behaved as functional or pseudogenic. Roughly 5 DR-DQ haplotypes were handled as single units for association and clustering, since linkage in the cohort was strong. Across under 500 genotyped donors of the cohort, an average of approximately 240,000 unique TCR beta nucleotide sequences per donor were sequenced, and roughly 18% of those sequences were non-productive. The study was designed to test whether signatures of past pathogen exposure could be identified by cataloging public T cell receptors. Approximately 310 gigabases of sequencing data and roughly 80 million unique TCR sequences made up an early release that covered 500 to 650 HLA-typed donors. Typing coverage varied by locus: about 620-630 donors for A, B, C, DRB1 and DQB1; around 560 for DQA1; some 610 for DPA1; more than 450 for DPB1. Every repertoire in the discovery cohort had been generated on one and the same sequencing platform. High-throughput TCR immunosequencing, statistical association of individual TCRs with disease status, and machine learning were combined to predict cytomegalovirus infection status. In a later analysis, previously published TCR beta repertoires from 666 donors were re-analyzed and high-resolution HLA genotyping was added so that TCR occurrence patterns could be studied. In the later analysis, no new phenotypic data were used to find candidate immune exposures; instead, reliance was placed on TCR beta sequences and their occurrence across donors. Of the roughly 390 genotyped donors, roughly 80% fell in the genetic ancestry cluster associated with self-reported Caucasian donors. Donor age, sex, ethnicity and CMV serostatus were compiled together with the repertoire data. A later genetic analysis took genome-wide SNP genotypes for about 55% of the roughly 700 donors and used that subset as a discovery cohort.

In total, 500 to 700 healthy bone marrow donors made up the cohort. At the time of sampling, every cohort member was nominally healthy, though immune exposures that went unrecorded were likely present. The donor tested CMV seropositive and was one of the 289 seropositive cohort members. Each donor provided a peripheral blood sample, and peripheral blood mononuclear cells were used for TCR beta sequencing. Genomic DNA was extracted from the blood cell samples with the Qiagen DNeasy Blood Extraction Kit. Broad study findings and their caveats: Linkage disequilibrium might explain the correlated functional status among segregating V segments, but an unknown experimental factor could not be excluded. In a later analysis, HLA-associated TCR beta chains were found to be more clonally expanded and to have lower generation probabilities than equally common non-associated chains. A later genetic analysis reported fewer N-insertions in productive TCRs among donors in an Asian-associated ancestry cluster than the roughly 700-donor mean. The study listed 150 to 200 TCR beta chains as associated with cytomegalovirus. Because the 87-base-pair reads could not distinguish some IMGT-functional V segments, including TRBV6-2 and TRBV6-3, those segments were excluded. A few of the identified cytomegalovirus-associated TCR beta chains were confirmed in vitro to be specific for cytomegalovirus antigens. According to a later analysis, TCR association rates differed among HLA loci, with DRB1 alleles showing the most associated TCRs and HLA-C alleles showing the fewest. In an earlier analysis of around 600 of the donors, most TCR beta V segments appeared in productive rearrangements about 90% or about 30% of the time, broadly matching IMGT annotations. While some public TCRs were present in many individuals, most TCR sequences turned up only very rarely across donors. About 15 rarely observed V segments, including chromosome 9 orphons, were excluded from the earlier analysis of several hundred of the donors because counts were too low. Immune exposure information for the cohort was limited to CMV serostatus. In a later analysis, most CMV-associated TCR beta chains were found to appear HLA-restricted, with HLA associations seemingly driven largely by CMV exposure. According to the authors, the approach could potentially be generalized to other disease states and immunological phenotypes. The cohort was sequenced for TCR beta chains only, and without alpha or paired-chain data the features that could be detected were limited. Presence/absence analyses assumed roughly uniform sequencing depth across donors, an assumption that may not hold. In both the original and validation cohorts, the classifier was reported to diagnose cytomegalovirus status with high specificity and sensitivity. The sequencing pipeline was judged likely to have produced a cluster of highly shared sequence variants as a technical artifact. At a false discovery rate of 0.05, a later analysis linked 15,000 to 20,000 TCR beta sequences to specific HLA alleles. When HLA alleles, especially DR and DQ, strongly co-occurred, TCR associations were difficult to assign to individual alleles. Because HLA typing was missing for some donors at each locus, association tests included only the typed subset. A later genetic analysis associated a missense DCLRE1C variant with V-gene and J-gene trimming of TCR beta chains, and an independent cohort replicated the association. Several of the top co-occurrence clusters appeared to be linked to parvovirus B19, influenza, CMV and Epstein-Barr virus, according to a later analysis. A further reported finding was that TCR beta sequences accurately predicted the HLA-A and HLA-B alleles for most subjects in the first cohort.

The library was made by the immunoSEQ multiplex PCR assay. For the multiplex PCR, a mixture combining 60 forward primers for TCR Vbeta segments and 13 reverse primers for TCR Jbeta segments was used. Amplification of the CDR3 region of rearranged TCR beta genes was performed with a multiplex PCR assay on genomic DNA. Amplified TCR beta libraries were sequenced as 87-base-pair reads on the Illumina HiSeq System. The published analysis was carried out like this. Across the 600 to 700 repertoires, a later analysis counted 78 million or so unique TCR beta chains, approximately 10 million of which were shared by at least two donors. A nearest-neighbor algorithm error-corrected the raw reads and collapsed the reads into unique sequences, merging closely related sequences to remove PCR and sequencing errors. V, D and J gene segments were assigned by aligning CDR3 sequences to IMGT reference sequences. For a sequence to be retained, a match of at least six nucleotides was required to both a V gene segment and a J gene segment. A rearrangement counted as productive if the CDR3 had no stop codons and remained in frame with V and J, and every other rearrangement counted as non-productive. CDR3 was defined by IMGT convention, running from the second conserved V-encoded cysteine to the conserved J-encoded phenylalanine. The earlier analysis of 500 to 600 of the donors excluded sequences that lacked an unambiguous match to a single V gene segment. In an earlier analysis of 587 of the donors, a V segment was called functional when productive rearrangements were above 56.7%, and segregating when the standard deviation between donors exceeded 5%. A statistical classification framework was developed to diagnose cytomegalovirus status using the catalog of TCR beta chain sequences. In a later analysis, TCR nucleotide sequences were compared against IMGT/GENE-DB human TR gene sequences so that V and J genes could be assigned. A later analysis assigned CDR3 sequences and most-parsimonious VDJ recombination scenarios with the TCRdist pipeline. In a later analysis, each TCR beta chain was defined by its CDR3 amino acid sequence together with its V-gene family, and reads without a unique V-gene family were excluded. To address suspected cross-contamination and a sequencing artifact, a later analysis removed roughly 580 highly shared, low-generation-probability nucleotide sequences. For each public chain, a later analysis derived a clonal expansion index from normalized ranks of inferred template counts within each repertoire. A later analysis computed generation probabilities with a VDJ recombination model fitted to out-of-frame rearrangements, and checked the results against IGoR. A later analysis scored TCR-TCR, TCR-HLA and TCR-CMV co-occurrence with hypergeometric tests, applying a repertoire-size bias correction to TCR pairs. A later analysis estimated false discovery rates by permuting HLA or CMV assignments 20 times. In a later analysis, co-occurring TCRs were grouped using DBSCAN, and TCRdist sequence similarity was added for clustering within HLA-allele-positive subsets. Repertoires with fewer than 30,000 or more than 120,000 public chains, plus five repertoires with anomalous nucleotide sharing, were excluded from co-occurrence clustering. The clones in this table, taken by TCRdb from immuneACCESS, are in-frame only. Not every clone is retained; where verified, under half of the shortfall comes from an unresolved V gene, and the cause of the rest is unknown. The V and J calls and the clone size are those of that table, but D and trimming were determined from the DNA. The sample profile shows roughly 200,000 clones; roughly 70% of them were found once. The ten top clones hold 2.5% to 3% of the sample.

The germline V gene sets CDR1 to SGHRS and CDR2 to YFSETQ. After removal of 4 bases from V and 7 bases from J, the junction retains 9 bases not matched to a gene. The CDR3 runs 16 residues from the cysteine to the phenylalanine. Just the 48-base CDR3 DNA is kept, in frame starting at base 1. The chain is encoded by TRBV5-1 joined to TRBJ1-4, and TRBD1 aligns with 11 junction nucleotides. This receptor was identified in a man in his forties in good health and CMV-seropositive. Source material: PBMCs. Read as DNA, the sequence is TGCGCCAGCAGCCCGGGACAGGGGGTAGTGGGTGAAAAACTGTTTTTT. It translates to CASSPGQGVVGEKLFF.